This TCR beta chain was identified in a study of shared T cell receptors in the human thymus. The protocol was immunoSEQ multiplex PCR, while the TCRdb copy is restricted to in-frame clones and leaves out a portion. The sample carries hundreds of thousands of clones, around 87% recorded once. The same sample was also used in a study of human thymus T cells. According to that study: Corrective surgery for congenital heart defects was being performed on the healthy Finnish infants who were the donors.

The sequence derives from a boy younger than two with a congenital heart defect. Sequenced material: thymocytes.

CDR3: CASSRLIINTEAFF. The DNA of the CDR3 is TGTGCCAGCAGTAGACTGATTATTAACACTGAAGCTTTCTTT. The rearrangement links TRBV6-9 to TRBJ1-1; no clear D gene. V lost 5 bases, J lost 2 bases, and 12 bases lay in between. CDR3 length equals 14 residues. The germline V gene encodes CDR1 MNHGY and CDR2 SVAAGI.